Shown below are 15 T cell receptor beta chains from a single sample sequenced in a study of molecular identifiers for immune sequencing clone quantification. TCRdb re-called the PCR reads through MiXCR, storing one row per CDR3 protein. The sample carries about 640,000 distinct CDR3 sequences, 20% recorded once. Source material: naive CD8+ T cells from blood, with Jurkat cell RNA spiked in. This sample's subset: FACS-sorted CD8+CD4-CCR7+CD45RA+ naive T cells. Source of these receptors: a human donor in good health. Some libraries in this study had Jurkat cell RNA spiked in.

The genes are TRBV20-1 and TRBJ2-1; TRBD2 aligns across 11 bases. The CDR3 runs to 15 residues. The trim removed 0 bases at V and 8 bases at J, leaving 6 bases unmatched. From germline, CDR1 is DFQATT and CDR2 SNEGSKA (reference sequence). CDR3 loop: CSARDTSGGGYEQFF. The CDR3 DNA follows: TGCAGTGCTAGAGATACTAGCGGGGGAGGCTATGAGCAGTTCTTC.

This clonotype was picked up many times. V and J are TRBV6-5 and TRBJ2-7, with D possibly TRBD1 on 6 matching bases. CDR3 size: 13 residues. Between the trimmed V and J ends, which lost 2 bases and 5 bases, there was a span of 10 bases. CDR1 is MNHEY and CDR2 is SVGAGI in the germline V gene. As DNA, the CDR3 is TGTGCCAGCAGTTACCAGGGGTCCAACGAGCAGTACTTC. This encodes CASSYQGSNEQYF.

In this sample, this clonotype turned up many times. The chain joins TRBV20-1 to TRBJ2-3, with TRBD2 matching over 11 bases. Trimming took 1 base from V and 6 from J; bases not matched to a gene: 15. Germline V gives CDR1 DFQATT, CDR2 SNEGSKA (reference sequence). This CDR3 is built from 18 residues. CDR3: CSARVPTQLAGVFDTQYF. In nucleotides, the CDR3 is TGCAGTGCTAGAGTACCCACCCAACTAGCGGGAGTCTTTGATACGCAGTATTTT.

This clonotype was seen repeatedly, ten times or more. The V and J genes are TRBV6-5 and TRBJ1-5, with no clear D. With 2 bases removed from V and 7 bases from J, the gap between germline ends came to 9 bases. The germline V gene has CDR1 MNHEY and CDR2 SVGAGI. The CDR3 totals 13 residues. The CDR3 nucleotides are TGTGCCAGCAGTTACCACTTTCTACAGCCCCAGCATTTT. It specifies CASSYHFLQPQHF.

In its sample, this clonotype was seen many times. This sequence joins TRBV6-2 or TRBV6-3 and TRBJ1-1, with D hard to call. The germline gives CDR1 MNHEY, CDR2 SVGEGT. Between the trimmed V and J ends, which lost 2 bases and 0 bases, there was a span of 16 bases. The length of the CDR3 is 17 residues. Here the CDR3 reads CASSYPDQQSMNTEAFF. The DNA of the CDR3 is TGTGCCAGCAGTTACCCCGATCAACAGAGCATGAACACTGAAGCTTTCTTT.

This clonotype was counted ten times or more. The CDR3 reads CASSFLDRGADTQYF. CDR3 bases: TGTGCCAGCAGTTTTCTGGACAGGGGAGCAGATACGCAGTATTTT. The V and J genes are TRBV12-3 or TRBV12-4 and TRBJ2-3; 9 bases are a match to TRBD1. The CDR3 covers 15 residues. Trimming cost V 3 bases and J 4 bases; bases outside gene matches: 5.

This clonotype was counted ten times or more. The chain has TRBV4-1 and TRBJ2-7; maybe TRBD1 (6 bases). The length of the CDR3 is 14 residues. Germline V gene data show CDR1 as MGHRA and CDR2 as YSYEKL. Trimming cost V 1 base and J 6 bases, with 13 bases left between them. The DNA of the CDR3 is TGCGCCAGCAGCCAAGCAGGGGTGGTTGGCGAGCAGTACTTC. It codes for CASSQAGVVGEQYF.

At least ten counts were recorded for this clonotype. The chain carries TRBV4-3 and TRBJ1-5; weak D call: TRBD1 (5 bases). The V end was cut by 0 bases, the J end by 1 base, with 7 bases between. The CDR3 extends over 15 amino acids. Germline lookup yields CDR1 LGHNA and CDR2 YSLEER. CDR3 in DNA: TGCGCCAGCAGCCAAGACAGGACAAGCAATCAGCCCCAGCATTTT. Translating it yields CASSQDRTSNQPQHF.

The chain is built from TRBV7-2 and TRBJ2-3; TRBD2 aligns across 11 bases. Germline loops: CDR1 SGHTA, CDR2 FQGNSA. The ends lost 4 bases at V and 0 bases at J; junction bases unmatched: 9. The CDR3 contains 18 residues. The CDR3 DNA is TGTGCCAGCAGCTCCCCGGGACTAGCGGACACTAGCACAGATACGCAGTATTTT. It is translated as CASSSPGLADTSTDTQYF.

In its sample, this clonotype was seen many times. V and J are TRBV7-6 and TRBJ2-2; the match to TRBD2 covers 10 bases. Germline V CDR1 and CDR2: SGHVS, FNYEAQ. The V gene end was trimmed by 5 bases and the J gene end by 1 base; junction bases not matched to a gene: 4. The CDR3 covers 16 residues. The CDR3 region is CASSPRLAGNTGELFF. CDR3 DNA: TGTGCCAGCAGCCCCCGACTAGCGGGGAACACCGGGGAGCTGTTTTTT.

This clonotype was detected a few times. A much larger clone is a single base away; this may be a read error. V usage is TRBV4-3 and J usage is TRBJ1-6; D unclear. The CDR3 extends over 17 amino acids. CDR1 is LGHNA and CDR2 is YSLEER in the germline V gene. Trimming pared 0 bases from V and 6 bases from J, leaving 15 bases between. This chain's CDR3 is CASSQDVPGAANSPLHF. The CDR3 region has the DNA TGCGCCAGCAGCCAAGATGTACCGGGCGCAGCTAATTCACCCCTCCACTTT.

This clonotype was recorded many times. The gene calls are TRBV4-3 and TRBJ1-6; D call uncertain. The CDR3 length is 16 residues. Germline assignment: CDR1 LGHNA and CDR2 YSLEER. Trimming removed 0 bases at V and 0 bases at J, with 6 bases between. The CDR3 DNA reads as TGCGCCAGCAGCCAAGAAGGGAGCTCCTATAATTCACCCCTCCACTTT. Amino acid sequence: CASSQEGSSYNSPLHF.

This clonotype came up a few times. The CDR3 region has the DNA TGCAGCGTTTTGGCGACAGGGGGTTCGGGCACTGAAGCTTTCTTT. Residues: CSVLATGGSGTEAFF. The rearrangement links TRBV29-1 to TRBJ1-1; 9 nucleotides align to TRBD1. The CDR3 runs 15 residues. Looked up from germline, CDR1 is SQVTM and CDR2 is ANQGSEA. With 5 bases clipped from V and 4 bases from J, the junction kept 11 bases outside the gene matches.

This clonotype was observed at least ten times. This sequence joins TRBV30 and TRBJ2-3; TRBD1 agrees at 8 bases. Germline loops: CDR1 GTSNPN, CDR2 SVGIG (reference sequence). This CDR3 comprises 13 residues. Losses at the gene ends were 4 bases for V and 4 bases for J; bases not matched to a gene: 4. The CDR3 nucleotides are TGTGCCTGGAATCCGGGACAGGCAGATACGCAGTATTTT. Its protein product is CAWNPGQADTQYF.

As for this clonotype: At one end the junction does not follow the germline gene, possibly because of a read error. The chain recombines TRBV9 with TRBJ2-5; TRBD1 agrees at 11 bases. Germline-derived CDR1 and CDR2 are SGDLS and YYNGEE. The CDR3 consists of 15 residues. CDR3 sequence: CASDPGTGGGEAQYF. As DNA, the CDR3 is TGTGCCAGCGATCCAGGGACAGGGGGAGGAGAGGCCCAGTACTTC.